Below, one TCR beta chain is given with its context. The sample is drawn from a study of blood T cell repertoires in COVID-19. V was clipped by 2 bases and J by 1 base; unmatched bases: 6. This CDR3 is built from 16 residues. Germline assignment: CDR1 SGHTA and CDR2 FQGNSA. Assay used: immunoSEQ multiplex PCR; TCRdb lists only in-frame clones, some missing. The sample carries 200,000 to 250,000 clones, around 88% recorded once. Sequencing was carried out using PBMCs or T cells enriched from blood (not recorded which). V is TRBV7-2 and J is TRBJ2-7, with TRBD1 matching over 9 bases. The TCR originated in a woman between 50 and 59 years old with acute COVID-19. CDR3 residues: CASSLRGQGISYEQYF. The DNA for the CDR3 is TGTGCCAGCAGCTTACGAGGACAGGGGATTTCCTACGAGCAGTACTTC. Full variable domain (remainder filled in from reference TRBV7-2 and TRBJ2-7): GAGVSQSPSNKVTEKGKDVELRCDPISGHTALYWYRQSLGQGLEFLIYFQGNSAPDKSGLPSDRFSAERTGGSVSTLTIQRTQQEDSAVYLCASSLRGQGISYEQYFGPGTRLTVT.